The 20 T cell receptor beta chains presented below share a single source sample, sequenced in a study of T cell responses to AZD1222 COVID-19 vaccine. Data came from immunoSEQ multiplex PCR; TCRdb stores just in-frame clones and leaves some out. The sample shows 56,000 or so clones, over 75% of them seen only once. This material consisted of peripheral blood, taken on day 0 of AZD1222 vaccination. All receptors come from an adult in good health.

The chain combines TRBV20-1 with TRBJ2-1, with D unclear. The V gene lost 3 bases and the J gene lost 8 bases, with 11 bases spanning the gap. CDR1 and CDR2 from the germline V gene are DFQATT and SNEGSKA (reference sequence). The CDR3 extends over 12 amino acids. Here the CDR3 DNA reads TGCAGTGCTAGTATGGTAGTCGATGAGCAGTTCTTC. Translated: CSASMVVDEQFF.

This chain joins TRBV19 and TRBJ2-5; D is possibly TRBD2 (5 bases). This CDR3 region has 13 residues. From germline, CDR1 is LNHDA and CDR2 SQIVND (reference sequence). V lost 4 bases and J lost 5, with 11 bases in between. CDR3 nucleotides: TGTGCCAGTAGTACCGGGATGGGGGAGACCCAGTACTTC. Residues: CASSTGMGETQYF.

The rearrangement joins TRBV25-1 to TRBJ1-1, with D possibly being TRBD1 (5 bases). There are 15 residues in the CDR3. Germline V gene lookup returns CDR1 MGHDK and CDR2 SYGVNS. The V gene lost 3 bases and the J gene lost 0 bases, with 11 bases spanning the gap. The CDR3 DNA sequence: TGTGCCAGCAGTGAGGTTGGGGACCTGAACACTGAAGCTTTCTTT. It is translated as CASSEVGDLNTEAFF.

This rearrangement joins TRBV4-2 to TRBJ1-4, with D unclear. Trimming took off 0 bases at V and 0 bases at J, with 14 bases between the two ends. Germline V gene sequence: CDR1 LGHNA, CDR2 YNFKEQ. The CDR3 has 18 residues. The CDR3, as DNA: TGTGCCAGCAGCCAAGATCCCCTCCGCACAACAACTAATGAAAAACTGTTTTTT. The encoded protein is CASSQDPLRTTTNEKLFF.

The chain recombines TRBV2 with TRBJ2-5; the match to TRBD2 covers 9 bases. Per germline, CDR1 SNHLY and CDR2 FYNNEI. The V segment lost 6 bases and the J segment 4 bases; nucleotides outside the gene matches: 3. The CDR3 spans 13 residues. CDR3 DNA: TGTGCCAGCAGGACTAGCGGTTTAGAGACCCAGTACTTC. Protein product: CASRTSGLETQYF.

The gene calls are TRBV5-1 and TRBJ1-1; 9 bases match TRBD1. The germline CDR1 and CDR2 sequences are SGHRS and YFSETQ. This CDR3 spans 14 amino acids. V gave up 4 bases and J gave up 5 bases; unmatched junction bases: 6. Here the CDR3 DNA reads TGCGCCAGCAGCGCACAGGGGGCGCATACTGAAGCTTTCTTT. It translates to CASSAQGAHTEAFF.

The CDR3 nucleotides read TGTGCCAGTAGTTATGGGACAGCAAACTCCTACGAGCAGTACTTC. This sequence encodes CASSYGTANSYEQYF. V usage is TRBV19 and J usage is TRBJ2-7, with 7 nucleotides matching TRBD1. With 5 bases clipped from V and 0 bases from J, the junction kept 7 bases outside the gene matches. Germline V gene data show CDR1 as LNHDA and CDR2 as SQIVND (reference sequence). The CDR3 covers 15 residues.

The CDR3 loop reads CASSLIDSTYNEQFF. The CDR3 nucleotides read TGTGCCAGCAGCCTGATCGACAGCACCTACAATGAGCAGTTCTTC. V usage is TRBV14 and J usage is TRBJ2-1; possible D gene TRBD1, 5 bases. The CDR3 extends over 15 amino acids. With 4 bases removed from V and 2 bases from J, the gap between germline ends came to 12 bases. Germline CDR1 reads SGHDN; CDR2 reads FVKESK.

The rearrangement links TRBV6-5 to TRBJ2-3; TRBD2 agrees at 15 bases. CDR1 is MNHEY and CDR2 is SVGAGI in the germline V gene. The CDR3 covers 15 residues. V was clipped by 7 bases and J by 3 bases; unmatched bases: 2. CDR3 loop: CASKGTSGRTDTQYF. In nucleotides, the CDR3 is TGTGCCAGCAAGGGGACTAGCGGGAGGACAGATACGCAGTATTTT.

V is TRBV11-2 and J is TRBJ2-7; 7 bases fit TRBD2. With V trimmed by 6 bases and J by 4 bases, 6 bases remained unmatched. CDR1 and CDR2 (germline): SGHAT, FQNNGV. The CDR3 runs 13 residues. CDR3 sequence (DNA): TGTGCCAGCAGGGGGAGGACTAGTTACGAGCAGTACTTC. Its translation is CASRGRTSYEQYF.

This clone was picked up one time. The V call is TRBV7-3, the J call TRBJ2-3; the match to TRBD2 covers 8 bases. The CDR3 has 13 amino acids. Germline CDR1 reads SGHTA; CDR2 reads FQGTGA. V lost 2 bases to trimming and J lost 11 bases; unmatched junction nucleotides: 6. This chain's CDR3 is CASSLAGGSEQYF. The DNA of the CDR3 is TGTGCCAGCAGCTTAGCGGGAGGTTCCGAGCAGTATTTT.

V gene TRBV29-1 combines with J gene TRBJ2-1; a weak D match, TRBD2 (5 bases). Trimming stripped 0 bases from V and 8 bases from J, with 14 bases between. The CDR3 sequence is 14 residues long. In germline, CDR1 is SQVTM, CDR2 ANQGSEA. The CDR3 sequence: CSVEDLGNNDEQFF. The CDR3 DNA sequence: TGCAGCGTTGAAGATCTCGGGAATAACGATGAGCAGTTCTTC.

The chain combines TRBV5-1 with TRBJ2-2; possibly TRBD1 or TRBD2 for D (5 bases each). The CDR3 runs to 15 residues. Germline values: CDR1 SGHRS, CDR2 YFSETQ. With 0 bases removed from V and 7 bases from J, the gap between germline ends came to 13 bases. The CDR3 coding sequence is TGCGCCAGCAGCTTGGTCTCGGGGCAGGGCGGGGAGCTGTTTTTT. Translation gives CASSLVSGQGGELFF.

The CDR3: CASSLDLGEQFF. The CDR3, as DNA: TGCGCCAGCAGCTTGGACCTAGGGGAGCAGTTCTTC. This chain links TRBV5-1 with TRBJ2-1, with unresolved D. The CDR3 is made up of 12 amino acids. V dropped 0 bases and J dropped 10 bases, with 8 bases sitting between them. Germline V gene lookup returns CDR1 SGHRS and CDR2 YFSETQ. Full variable domain (rest looked up from reference TRBV5-1 and TRBJ2-1): KAGVTQTPRYLIKTRGQQVTLSCSPISGHRSVSWYQQTPGQGLQFLFEYFSETQRNKGNFPGRFSGRQFSNSRSEMNVSTLELGDSALYLCASSLDLGEQFFGPGTRLTVL.

This sequence joins TRBV7-9 and TRBJ1-4; D gene uncertain. Germline lookup yields CDR1 SEHNR and CDR2 FQNEAQ (reference sequence). Trimming removed 5 bases at V and 4 bases at J, with 11 bases between. This CDR3 has 14 amino acids. CDR3 in amino acids: CASSVRPDNEKLFF. CDR3 nucleotides: TGTGCCAGCAGCGTTAGACCGGATAATGAAAAACTGTTTTTT.

The chain recombines TRBV2 with TRBJ2-2; 10 bases map to TRBD2. With V trimmed by 6 bases and J by 4 bases, 11 bases remained unmatched. Germline CDR1 and CDR2: SNHLY and FYNNEI. This CDR3 spans 17 amino acids. CDR3 loop: CASRSGLAIETTGELFF. The CDR3 DNA sequence: TGTGCCAGCAGGTCGGGACTAGCGATCGAAACCACCGGGGAGCTGTTTTTT.

This rearrangement joins TRBV4-2 to TRBJ2-3; no reliable D call. V was cut by 4 bases and J by 2 bases, with 13 bases left in between. The germline V gene has CDR1 LGHNA and CDR2 YNFKEQ. This CDR3 region has 15 residues. CDR3 sequence (DNA): TGTGCCAGCAGCCTCCAGACTGGCTACACAGATACGCAGTATTTT. Its translation: CASSLQTGYTDTQYF.

The chain uses TRBV30 and TRBJ1-2, with TRBD1 as a possible D gene (6 bases). Germline CDR1 reads GTSNPN; CDR2 reads SVGIG (reference sequence). The CDR3 is 15 residues long. The V gene lost 2 bases and the J gene lost 1 base, with 14 bases spanning the gap. CDR3 loop: CAWSTLPQGNYGYTF. Written as DNA, the CDR3 is TGTGCCTGGAGTACCCTACCACAGGGTAACTATGGCTACACCTTC.

The chain has TRBV29-1 and TRBJ1-4; D is undetermined. The V end was cut by 6 bases, the J end by 0 bases, with 11 bases between. In germline, CDR1 is SQVTM, CDR2 ANQGSEA. The length of the CDR3 is 14 residues. The CDR3 DNA sequence: TGCAGCGTGACCGACAAGGCAACTAATGAAAAACTGTTTTTT. It specifies CSVTDKATNEKLFF.

Here the CDR3 DNA reads TGTGCCAGCAGCATAGACAGATCTAATGAAAAACTGTTTTTT. This encodes CASSIDRSNEKLFF. V usage is TRBV6-5 and J usage is TRBJ1-4; tentative D call: TRBD1 (5 bases). The CDR3 has 14 residues. Deletions cut 6 bases from V and 3 bases from J, with 11 bases between. Germline CDR1 is MNHEY and CDR2 is SVGAGI.